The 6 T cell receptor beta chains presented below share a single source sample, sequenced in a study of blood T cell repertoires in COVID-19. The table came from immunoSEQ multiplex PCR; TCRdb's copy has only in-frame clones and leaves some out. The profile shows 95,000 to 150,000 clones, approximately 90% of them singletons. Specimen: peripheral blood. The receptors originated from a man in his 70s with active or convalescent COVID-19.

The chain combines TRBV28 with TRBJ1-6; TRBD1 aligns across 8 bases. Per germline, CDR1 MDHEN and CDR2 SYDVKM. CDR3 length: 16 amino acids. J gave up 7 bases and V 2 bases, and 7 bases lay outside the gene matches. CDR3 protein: CASSLAQGARNSPLHF. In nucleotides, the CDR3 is TGTGCCAGCAGTTTAGCCCAGGGGGCGAGGAATTCACCCCTCCACTTT.

As DNA, the CDR3 is TGTGCCAGCAGTTTCGGGGATACGCAGTATTTT. It translates to CASSFGDTQYF. The chain joins TRBV12-3 or TRBV12-4 to TRBJ2-3; D remains ambiguous. Trimming left V 3 bases short and J 6 bases short, with 4 bases between. This CDR3 spans 11 amino acids.

The CDR3 nucleotides are TGTGCCAGCAGCTTGGGACTAGCGGGACCACGGGATGAGCAGTTCTTC. Its protein is CASSLGLAGPRDEQFF. The chain is built from TRBV7-9 and TRBJ2-1; 13 nucleotides match TRBD2. The CDR3 covers 16 residues. In germline, CDR1 is SEHNR, CDR2 FQNEAQ (reference sequence). V shed 3 bases and J 8 bases; nucleotides not matched to a gene: 7.

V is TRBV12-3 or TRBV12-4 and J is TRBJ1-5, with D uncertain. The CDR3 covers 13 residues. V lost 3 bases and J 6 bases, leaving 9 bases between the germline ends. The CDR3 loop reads CASSLEGSQPQHF. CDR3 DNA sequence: TGTGCCAGCAGTTTGGAGGGCTCTCAGCCCCAGCATTTT.

CDR3 in amino acids: CASSPRRGPVEDEQFF. The CDR3 coding sequence is TGTGCCAGCAGCCCTAGGCGGGGCCCTGTGGAGGATGAGCAGTTCTTC. The rearrangement links TRBV5-5 to TRBJ2-1; maybe TRBD2 (6 bases). Germline V CDR1 and CDR2: SGHKS, YYEKEE (reference sequence). V was trimmed by 4 bases and J by 8 bases, leaving 22 bases between them. CDR3 length: 16 residues.

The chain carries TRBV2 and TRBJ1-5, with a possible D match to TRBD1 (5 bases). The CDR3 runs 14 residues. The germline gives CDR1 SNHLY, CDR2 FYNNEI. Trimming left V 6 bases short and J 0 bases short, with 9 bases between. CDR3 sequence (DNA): TGTGCCAGCAGGCGACAGTATAGCAATCAGCCCCAGCATTTT. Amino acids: CASRRQYSNQPQHF.